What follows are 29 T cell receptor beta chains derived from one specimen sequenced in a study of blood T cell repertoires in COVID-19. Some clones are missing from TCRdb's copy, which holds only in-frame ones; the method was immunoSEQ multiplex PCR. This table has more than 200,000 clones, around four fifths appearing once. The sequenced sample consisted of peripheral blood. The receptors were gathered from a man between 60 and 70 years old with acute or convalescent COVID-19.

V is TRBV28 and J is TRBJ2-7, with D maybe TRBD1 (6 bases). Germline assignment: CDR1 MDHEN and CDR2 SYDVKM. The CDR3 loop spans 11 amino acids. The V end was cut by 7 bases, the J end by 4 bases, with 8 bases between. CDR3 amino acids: CASNTGYEQYF. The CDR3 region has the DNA TGTGCCAGCAACACAGGGTACGAGCAGTACTTC.

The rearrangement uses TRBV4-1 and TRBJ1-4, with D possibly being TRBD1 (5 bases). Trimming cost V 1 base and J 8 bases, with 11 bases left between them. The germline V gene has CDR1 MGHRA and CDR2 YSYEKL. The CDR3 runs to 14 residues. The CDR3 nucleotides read TGCGCCAGCAGCCAAGTGGGGGGTAGGGAAAAACTGTTTTTT. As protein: CASSQVGGREKLFF.

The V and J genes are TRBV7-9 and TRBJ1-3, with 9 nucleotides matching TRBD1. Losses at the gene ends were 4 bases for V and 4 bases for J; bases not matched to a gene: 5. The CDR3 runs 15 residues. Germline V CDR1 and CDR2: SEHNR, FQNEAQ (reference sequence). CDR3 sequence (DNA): TGTGCCAGCAGCTCGCCCGGGACAGGGGGAAACACCATATATTTT. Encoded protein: CASSSPGTGGNTIYF.

The CDR3 loop is CASSEGGQGNQPQHF. The DNA of the CDR3 is TGTGCCAGCAGCGAAGGGGGCCAGGGAAATCAGCCCCAGCATTTT. V gene TRBV9 combines with J gene TRBJ1-5; 7 bases map to TRBD1. The CDR3 runs 15 residues. J gave up 4 bases and V 3 bases, and 7 bases lay outside the gene matches. The germline gives CDR1 SGDLS, CDR2 YYNGEE.

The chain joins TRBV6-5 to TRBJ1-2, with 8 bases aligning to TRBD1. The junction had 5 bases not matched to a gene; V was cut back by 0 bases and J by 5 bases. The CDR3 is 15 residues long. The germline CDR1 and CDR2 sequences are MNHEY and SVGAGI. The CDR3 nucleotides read TGTGCCAGCAGTTACTCCGGACAGGGAGGGTATGGCTACACCTTC. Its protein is CASSYSGQGGYGYTF.

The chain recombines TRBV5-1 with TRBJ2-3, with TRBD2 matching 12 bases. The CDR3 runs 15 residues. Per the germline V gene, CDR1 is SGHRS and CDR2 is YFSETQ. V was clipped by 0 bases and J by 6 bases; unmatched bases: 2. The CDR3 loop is CASSLEGTSGDTQYF. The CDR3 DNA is TGCGCCAGCAGCTTGGAAGGGACTAGCGGGGATACGCAGTATTTT.

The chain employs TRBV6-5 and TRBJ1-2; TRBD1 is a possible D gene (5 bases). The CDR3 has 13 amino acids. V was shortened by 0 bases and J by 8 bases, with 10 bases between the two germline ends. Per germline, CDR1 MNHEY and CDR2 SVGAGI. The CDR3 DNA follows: TGTGCCAGCAGTTACTCAACAGGCGACGGCTACACCTTC. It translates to CASSYSTGDGYTF.

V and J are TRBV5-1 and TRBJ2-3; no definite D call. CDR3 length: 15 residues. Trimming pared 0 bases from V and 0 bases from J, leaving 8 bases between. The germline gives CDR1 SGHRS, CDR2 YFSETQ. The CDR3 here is CASSLEATSTDTQYF. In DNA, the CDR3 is TGCGCCAGCAGCTTGGAAGCGACTAGCACAGATACGCAGTATTTT.

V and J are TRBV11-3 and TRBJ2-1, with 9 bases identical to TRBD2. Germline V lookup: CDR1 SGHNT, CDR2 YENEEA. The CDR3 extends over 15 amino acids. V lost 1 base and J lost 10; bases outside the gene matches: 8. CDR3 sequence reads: CASSLAGTSRGEQFF. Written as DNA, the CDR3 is TGTGCCAGCAGCTTAGCGGGGACTAGCAGAGGCGAGCAGTTCTTC.

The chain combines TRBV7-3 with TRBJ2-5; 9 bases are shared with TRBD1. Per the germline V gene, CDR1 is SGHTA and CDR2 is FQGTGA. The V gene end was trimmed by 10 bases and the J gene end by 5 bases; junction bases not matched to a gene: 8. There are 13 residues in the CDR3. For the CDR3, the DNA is TGTGCCACCCAACAGGGGGCAGGGGAGACCCAGTACTTC. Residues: CATQQGAGETQYF. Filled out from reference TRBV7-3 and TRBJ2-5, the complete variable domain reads GAGVSQTPSNKVTEKGKYVELRCDPISGHTALYWYRQSLGQGPEFLIYFQGTGAADDSGLPNDRFFAVRPEGSVSTLKIQRTERGDSAVYLCATQQGAGETQYFGPGTRLLVL.

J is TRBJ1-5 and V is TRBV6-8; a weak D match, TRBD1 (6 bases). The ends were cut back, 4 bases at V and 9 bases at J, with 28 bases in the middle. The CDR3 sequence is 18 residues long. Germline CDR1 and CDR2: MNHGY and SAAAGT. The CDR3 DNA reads TGTGCCAGCAGTTCCCCGACATCTCCGGGATACAGGGTTATGCCCCAGCATTTT. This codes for CASSSPTSPGYRVMPQHF.

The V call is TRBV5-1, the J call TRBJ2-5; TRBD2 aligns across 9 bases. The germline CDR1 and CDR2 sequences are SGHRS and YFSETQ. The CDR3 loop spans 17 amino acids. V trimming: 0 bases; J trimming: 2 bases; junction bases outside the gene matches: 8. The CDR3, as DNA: TGCGCCAGCAGCTTGGCTAGCGGGGCCTTCACTCAAGAGACCCAGTACTTC. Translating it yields CASSLASGAFTQETQYF.

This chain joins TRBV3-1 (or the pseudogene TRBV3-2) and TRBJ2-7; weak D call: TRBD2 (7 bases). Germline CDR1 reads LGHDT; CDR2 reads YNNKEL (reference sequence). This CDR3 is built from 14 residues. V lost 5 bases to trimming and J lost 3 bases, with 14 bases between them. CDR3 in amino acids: CASSKAGQDYEQYF. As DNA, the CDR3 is TGTGCCAGCAGCAAAGCGGGACAAGACTACGAGCAGTACTTC.

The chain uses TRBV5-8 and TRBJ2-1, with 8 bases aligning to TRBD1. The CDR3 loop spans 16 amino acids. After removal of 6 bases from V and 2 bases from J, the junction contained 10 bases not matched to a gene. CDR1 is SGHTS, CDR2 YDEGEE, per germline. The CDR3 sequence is CASNPGQGIPYNEQFF. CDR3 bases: TGTGCCAGCAACCCAGGACAGGGTATCCCCTACAATGAGCAGTTCTTC.

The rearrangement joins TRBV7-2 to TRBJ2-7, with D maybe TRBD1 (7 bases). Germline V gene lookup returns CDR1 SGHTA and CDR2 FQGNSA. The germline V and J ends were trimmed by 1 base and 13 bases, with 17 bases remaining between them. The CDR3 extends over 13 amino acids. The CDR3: CASSLEGAGTPYF. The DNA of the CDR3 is TGTGCCAGCAGCTTAGAGGGGGCGGGGACTCCCTACTTC.

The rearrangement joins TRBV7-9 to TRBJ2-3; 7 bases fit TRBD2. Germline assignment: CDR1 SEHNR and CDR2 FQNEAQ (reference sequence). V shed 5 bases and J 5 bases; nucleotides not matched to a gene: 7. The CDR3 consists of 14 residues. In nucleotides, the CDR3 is TGTGCCAGCAGCCAGGGAGGGCCGGTAGATACGCAGTATTTT. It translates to CASSQGGPVDTQYF.

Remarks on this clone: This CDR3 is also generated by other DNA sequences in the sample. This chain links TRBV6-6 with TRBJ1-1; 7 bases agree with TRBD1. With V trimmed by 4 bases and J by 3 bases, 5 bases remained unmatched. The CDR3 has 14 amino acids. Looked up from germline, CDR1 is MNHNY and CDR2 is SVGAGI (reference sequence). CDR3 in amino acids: CASSSQGEDTEAFF. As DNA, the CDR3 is TGTGCCAGCAGTTCCCAGGGGGAAGACACTGAAGCTTTCTTT.

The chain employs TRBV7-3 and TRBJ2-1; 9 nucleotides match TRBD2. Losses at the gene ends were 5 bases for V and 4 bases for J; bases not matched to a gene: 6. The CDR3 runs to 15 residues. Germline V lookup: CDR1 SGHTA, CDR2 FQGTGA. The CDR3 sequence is CASSTGTSRYNEQFF. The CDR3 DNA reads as TGTGCCAGCAGCACCGGGACTAGCAGGTACAATGAGCAGTTCTTC.

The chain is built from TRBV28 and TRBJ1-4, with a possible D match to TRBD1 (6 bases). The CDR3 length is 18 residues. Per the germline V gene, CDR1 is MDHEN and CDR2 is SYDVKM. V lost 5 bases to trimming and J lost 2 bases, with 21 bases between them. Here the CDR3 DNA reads TGTGCCAGCAGTCGACTCTCCTGGTGGGGGGGCACTAATGAAAAACTGTTTTTT. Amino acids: CASSRLSWWGGTNEKLFF.

The CDR3 sequence is CASSFASGSLLSYEQYF. The CDR3 DNA reads as TGTGCCAGCAGTTTCGCTAGCGGGAGTCTTCTTTCTTACGAGCAGTACTTC. The genes are TRBV28 and TRBJ2-7; 10 bases match TRBD2. Germline lookup yields CDR1 MDHEN and CDR2 SYDVKM. This CDR3 is 17 amino acids long. V shed 3 bases and J 4 bases; nucleotides not matched to a gene: 12.

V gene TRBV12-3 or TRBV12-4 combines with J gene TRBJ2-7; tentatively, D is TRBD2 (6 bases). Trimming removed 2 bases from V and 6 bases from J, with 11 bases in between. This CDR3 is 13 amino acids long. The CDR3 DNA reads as TGTGCCAGCAGTTTACGGGGGTCGGGCGAGCAGTACTTC. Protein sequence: CASSLRGSGEQYF.

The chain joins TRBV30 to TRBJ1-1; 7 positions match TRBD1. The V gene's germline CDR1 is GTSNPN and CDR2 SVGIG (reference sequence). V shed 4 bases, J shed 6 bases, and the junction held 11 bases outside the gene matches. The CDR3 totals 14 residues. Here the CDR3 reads CAWTIQGWEAEAFF. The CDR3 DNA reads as TGTGCCTGGACCATACAGGGGTGGGAGGCTGAAGCTTTCTTT.

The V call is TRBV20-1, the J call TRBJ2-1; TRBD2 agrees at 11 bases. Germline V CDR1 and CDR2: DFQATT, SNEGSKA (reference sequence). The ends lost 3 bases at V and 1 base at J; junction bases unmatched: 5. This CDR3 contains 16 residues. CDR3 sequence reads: CSASKGTSGSYNEQFF. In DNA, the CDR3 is TGCAGTGCTAGTAAAGGGACTAGCGGATCCTACAATGAGCAGTTCTTC.

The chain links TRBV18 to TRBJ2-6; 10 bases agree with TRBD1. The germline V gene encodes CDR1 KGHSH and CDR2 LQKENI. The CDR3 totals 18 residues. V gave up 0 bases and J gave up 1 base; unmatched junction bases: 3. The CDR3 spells CASSPPDRGLSGANVLTF. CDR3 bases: TGTGCCAGCTCACCACCCGACAGGGGGCTGTCTGGGGCCAACGTCCTGACTTTC.

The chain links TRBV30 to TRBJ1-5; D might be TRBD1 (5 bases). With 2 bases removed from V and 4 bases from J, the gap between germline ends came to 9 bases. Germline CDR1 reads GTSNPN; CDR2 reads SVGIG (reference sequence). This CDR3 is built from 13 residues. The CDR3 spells CAWSPQGNQPQHF. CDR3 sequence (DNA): TGTGCCTGGAGTCCGCAGGGAAATCAGCCCCAGCATTTT.

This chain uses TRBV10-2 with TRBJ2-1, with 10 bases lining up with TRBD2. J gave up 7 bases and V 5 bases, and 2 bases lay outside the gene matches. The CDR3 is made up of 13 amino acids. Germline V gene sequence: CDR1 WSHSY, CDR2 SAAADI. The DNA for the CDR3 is TGCGCCAGCAGTCTAGCGGGAGTAAATGAGCAGTTCTTC. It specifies CASSLAGVNEQFF.

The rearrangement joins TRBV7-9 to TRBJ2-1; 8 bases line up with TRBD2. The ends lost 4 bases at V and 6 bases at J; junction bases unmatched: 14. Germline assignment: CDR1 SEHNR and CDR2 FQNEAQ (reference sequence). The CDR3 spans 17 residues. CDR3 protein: CASSSPPGGPLTNEQFF. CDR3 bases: TGTGCCAGCAGCTCCCCCCCGGGGGGGCCCCTTACCAATGAGCAGTTCTTC.

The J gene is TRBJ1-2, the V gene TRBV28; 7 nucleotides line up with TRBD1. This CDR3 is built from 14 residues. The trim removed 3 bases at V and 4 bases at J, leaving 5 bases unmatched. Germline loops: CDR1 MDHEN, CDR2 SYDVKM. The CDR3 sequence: CASSFSGQFYGYTF. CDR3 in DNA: TGTGCCAGCAGTTTCTCGGGACAGTTCTATGGCTACACCTTC.

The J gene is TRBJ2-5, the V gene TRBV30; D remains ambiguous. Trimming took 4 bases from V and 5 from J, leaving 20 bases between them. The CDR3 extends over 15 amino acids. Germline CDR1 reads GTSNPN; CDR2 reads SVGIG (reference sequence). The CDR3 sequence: CAWTPRGFWRETQYF. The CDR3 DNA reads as TGTGCCTGGACCCCCCGTGGGTTTTGGCGGGAGACCCAGTACTTC.